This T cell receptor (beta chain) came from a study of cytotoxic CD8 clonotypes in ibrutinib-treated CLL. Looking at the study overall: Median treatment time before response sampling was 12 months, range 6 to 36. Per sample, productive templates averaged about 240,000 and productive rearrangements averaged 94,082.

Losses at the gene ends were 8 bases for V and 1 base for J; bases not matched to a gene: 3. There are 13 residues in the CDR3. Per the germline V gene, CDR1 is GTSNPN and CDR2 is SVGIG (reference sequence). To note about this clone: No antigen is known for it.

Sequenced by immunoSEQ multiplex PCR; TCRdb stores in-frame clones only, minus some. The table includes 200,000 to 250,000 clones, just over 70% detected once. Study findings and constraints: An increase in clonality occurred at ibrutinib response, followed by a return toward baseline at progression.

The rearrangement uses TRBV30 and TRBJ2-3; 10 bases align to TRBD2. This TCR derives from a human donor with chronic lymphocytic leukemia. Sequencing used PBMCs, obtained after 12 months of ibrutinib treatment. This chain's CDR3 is CAGTSGGTDTQYF. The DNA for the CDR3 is TGTGCCGGAACTAGCGGGGGCACAGATACGCAGTATTTT.